This TCR beta chain was captured by sequencing in a study of long-term antiretroviral therapy in people with HIV. Two or more post-ART PBMC samples, plus at least one pre-ART sample, were available for each donor. They ran version v3.0 of the immunoSEQ assay at survey level. Sequenced by immunoSEQ multiplex PCR; TCRdb stores in-frame clones only, minus some. Among just over 20,000 clones listed, just under 85% were seen once. V dropped 5 bases and J dropped 5 bases, with 18 bases sitting between them. Germline V gene sequence: CDR1 SGHTA, CDR2 FQGNSA. This CDR3 region has 15 residues. The V gene is TRBV7-2, the J gene TRBJ1-2; D may be TRBD1 (5 bases). This clonotype was sampled from a man between 18 and 35 years old with HIV. The sample here was unsorted PBMCs, taken 0.5 years after starting antiretroviral therapy. CDR3 protein: CASSPPKGIGYGYTF. The CDR3 region has the DNA TGTGCCAGCAGCCCGCCTAAGGGGATAGGATATGGCTACACCTTC.